Given below is one T cell receptor (beta chain) in context. These data come from a study of blood T cell repertoires in COVID-19. TCRdb's copy holds only in-frame clones and misses some; the assay was immunoSEQ multiplex PCR. The data contain around 200,000 clones, approximately 90% of them singletons. This study enrolled people aged roughly 18 to 100 from about 26 US geographic areas. Recovered status in Cohort 3 required two negative PCRs, clearance, or symptom resolution. The sequence derives from a man aged 25-45 years who had recovered from COVID-19. The sequencing sample was made of PBMCs or T cells enriched from blood (not recorded which).

In DNA form, the CDR3 reads TGTGCCAGCAGTGAACGGCCGGAGAGGCTAGCGGGAGGTGGAAATGAGCAGTTCTTC. This gives the protein CASSERPERLAGGGNEQFF. This chain uses TRBV2 with TRBJ2-1; 11 nucleotides agree with TRBD2. The V and J ends lost 2 bases and 7 bases, in that order; junction bases with no gene match: 16. This CDR3 contains 19 residues. CDR1 and CDR2 (germline): SNHLY, FYNNEI. Filled out from reference TRBV2 and TRBJ2-1, the complete variable domain reads EPEVTQTPSHQVTQMGQEVILRCVPISNHLYFYWYRQILGQKVEFLVSFYNNEISEKSEIFDDQFSVERPDGSNFTLKIRSTKLEDSAMYFCASSERPERLAGGGNEQFFGPGTRLTVL.